Following are 30 T cell receptor beta chains from one sample sequenced in a study of blood T cell repertoires in COVID-19. Libraries were prepared by immunoSEQ multiplex PCR; TCRdb keeps only in-frame clonotypes and omits some of them. The sample comprises about 120,000 clones, 70% to 90% of which are singletons, and 3.5% to 5% rests with the top ten. Sequenced sample: peripheral blood. All receptors come from a man aged 35 to 55 with acute or convalescent COVID-19.

This clone showed up just once. The V call is TRBV6-1, the J call TRBJ1-3; D is possibly TRBD1 (6 bases). CDR1 is MNHNS and CDR2 is SASEGT in the germline V gene. The CDR3 totals 15 residues. V was pared by 3 bases and J by 0 bases, with 9 bases between. CDR3 DNA: TGTGCCAGCAGTGAGCAGGGGTCCTCTGGAAACACCATATATTTT. It translates to CASSEQGSSGNTIYF.

The chain joins TRBV5-1 to TRBJ2-2; the match to TRBD2 covers 7 bases. The junction had 12 bases not matched to a gene; V was cut back by 5 bases and J by 8 bases. The CDR3 has 15 amino acids. Germline values: CDR1 SGHRS, CDR2 YFSETQ. The CDR3 nucleotides read TGCGCCAGCAGACCCATAGGGAGGGATGGAGGGGAGCTGTTTTTT. It codes for CASRPIGRDGGELFF.

This rearrangement joins TRBV24-1 to TRBJ2-6; 10 bases match TRBD2. This CDR3 spans 16 amino acids. The trim removed 7 bases at V and 2 bases at J, leaving 4 bases unmatched. Germline V gives CDR1 KGHDR, CDR2 SFDVKD. CDR3 nucleotides: TGTGCCACCAGCCCGGGACTAGCGACTGGGGCCAACGTCCTGACTTTC. Translating it yields CATSPGLATGANVLTF.

For the CDR3, the DNA is TGTGCCAGCAGCCCGGGACAGTCGGACACTGAAGCTTTCTTT. This codes for CASSPGQSDTEAFF. The chain uses TRBV21-1 and TRBJ1-1; no DNA check was done on the table's D call, TRBD1. TRBV21-1 is a known pseudogene. This CDR3 has 14 amino acids.

This clone was observed a handful of times. The CDR3 reads CASRPRTDGYTF. CDR3 bases: TGTGCCAGCAGACCCAGGACAGATGGCTACACCTTC. This chain joins TRBV6-6 and TRBJ1-2; D possibly corresponds to TRBD1 (6 bases). Germline V gene sequence: CDR1 MNHNY, CDR2 SVGAGI (reference sequence). The CDR3 length is 12 residues. The V end lost 6 bases, the J end lost 6 bases, and 11 bases lay between the germline ends.

The genes are TRBV18 and TRBJ2-5; possibly TRBD1 for D (6 bases). Trimming took off 2 bases at V and 5 bases at J, with 12 bases between the two ends. Germline values: CDR1 KGHSH, CDR2 LQKENI. CDR3 length equals 14 residues. The CDR3 here is CASSPTTGIETQYF. The CDR3 DNA reads as TGTGCCAGCTCACCAACAACAGGGATCGAGACCCAGTACTTC.

Here the CDR3 DNA reads TGTGCCAGCAGCCAAGATGGCAGGGCGCCTAACTATGGCTACACCTTC. Its protein product is CASSQDGRAPNYGYTF. J is TRBJ1-2 and V is TRBV4-2; possible D gene TRBD1, 5 bases. Germline V CDR1 and CDR2: LGHNA, YNFKEQ. This CDR3 spans 16 amino acids. V was trimmed by 0 bases and J by 0 bases, leaving 11 bases between them.

The chain couples TRBV14 to TRBJ1-6, with D tentatively TRBD1 (6 bases). Germline V CDR1 and CDR2: SGHDN, FVKESK. The V end was cut by 8 bases, the J end by 7 bases, with 18 bases between. The CDR3 has 15 amino acids. CDR3: CASGVGGFPNSPLHF. In nucleotides, the CDR3 is TGTGCCAGCGGAGTAGGGGGATTTCCAAATTCACCCCTCCACTTT.

The chain has TRBV6-2 or TRBV6-3 and TRBJ1-1, with D hard to call. This CDR3 has 13 amino acids. The germline V and J ends were trimmed by 4 bases and 5 bases, with 11 bases remaining between them. The V gene's germline CDR1 is MNHEY and CDR2 SVGEGT. CDR3 amino acids: CASSLARWTEAFF. The CDR3 bases are TGTGCCAGCAGTTTGGCGCGGTGGACTGAAGCTTTCTTT.

The chain is built from TRBV23-1 and TRBJ2-2, with D perhaps matching TRBD2 (5 bases). TRBV23-1 falls under the ORF class, with uncertain function. Deletions cut 1 base from V and 2 bases from J, with 14 bases between. This CDR3 contains 17 residues. CDR3 loop: CASSQWRVRANTGELFF. The CDR3 nucleotides are TGCGCCAGCAGTCAATGGCGCGTGAGGGCAAACACCGGGGAGCTGTTTTTT.

This clone came up a few times. V usage is TRBV7-9 and J usage is TRBJ2-3; tentatively, D is TRBD2 (6 bases). This CDR3 contains 16 residues. V was trimmed by 5 bases and J by 0 bases, leaving 15 bases between them. CDR1 is SEHNR, CDR2 FQNEAQ, per germline (reference sequence). CDR3 DNA: TGTGCCAGCAGCGTCGGACTACTGTTTAGCACAGATACGCAGTATTTT. Residues: CASSVGLLFSTDTQYF. The complete variable domain, with remaining parts taken from reference TRBV7-9 and TRBJ2-3, reads DTGVSQNPRHKITKRGQNVTFRCDPISEHNRLYWYRQTLGQGPEFLTYFQNEAQLEKSRLLSDRFSAERPKGSFSTLEIQRTEQGDSAMYLCASSVGLLFSTDTQYFGPGTRLTVL.

This chain connects TRBV6-5 to TRBJ1-5; a possible D gene is TRBD1 (6 bases). CDR1 and CDR2 (germline): MNHEY, SVGAGI. Trimming shortened V by 6 bases and J by 0 bases, and 9 bases separated the two germline ends. This CDR3 region has 14 residues. In DNA, the CDR3 is TGTGCCAGCAGAGCAGGGGATAGCAATCAGCCCCAGCATTTT. It yields the protein CASRAGDSNQPQHF.

The V call is TRBV27, the J call TRBJ1-4; 8 nucleotides match TRBD1. In germline, CDR1 is MNHEY, CDR2 SMNVEV (reference sequence). The CDR3 sequence is 15 residues long. V shed 4 bases and J 8 bases; nucleotides not matched to a gene: 9. The DNA of the CDR3 is TGTGCCAGCAGTTCACGGACAGGGACTGGGGAAAAACTGTTTTTT. It yields the protein CASSSRTGTGEKLFF.

The rearrangement uses TRBV19 and TRBJ2-5; no clear D. Germline CDR1 LNHDA, CDR2 SQIVND (reference sequence). Trimming removed 4 bases at V and 1 base at J, with 7 bases between. The CDR3 runs to 13 residues. CDR3 coding DNA: TGTGCCAGTAGTAAAGTCAGCCAAGAGACCCAGTACTTC. Translation gives CASSKVSQETQYF.

This clone was recorded only once. CDR3 nucleotides: TGTGCCAGCAGCCCAACAGGGGGGCCGTTGTATGGCTACACCTTC. Amino acid sequence: CASSPTGGPLYGYTF. The chain uses TRBV7-8 and TRBJ1-2; 8 bases fit TRBD1. The CDR3 covers 15 residues. V dropped 5 bases and J dropped 5; count of bases not matched to a gene: 10. Germline V CDR1 and CDR2: SGHVS, FQNEAQ.

V is TRBV6-5 and J is TRBJ1-2, with 12 bases matching TRBD1. J was trimmed by 7 bases and V by 3 bases; bases with no gene match: 3. The CDR3 is 14 amino acids. CDR1 is MNHEY, CDR2 SVGAGI, per germline. CDR3 sequence (DNA): TGTGCCAGCAGTTATGGGACAGGGGGCTTTGGCTACACCTTC. It specifies CASSYGTGGFGYTF.

This rearrangement joins TRBV7-8 to TRBJ2-5; a possible D gene is TRBD2 (6 bases). Germline CDR1 and CDR2: SGHVS and FQNEAQ. Between the trimmed V and J ends, which lost 5 bases and 4 bases, there was a span of 20 bases. This CDR3 region has 16 residues. The CDR3 region is CASSPIPGGEGETQYF. CDR3 nucleotides: TGTGCCAGCAGCCCGATCCCCGGGGGAGAAGGAGAGACCCAGTACTTC.

The chain joins TRBV4-1 to TRBJ2-1; TRBD2 matches 11 bases. In germline, CDR1 is MGHRA, CDR2 YSYEKL. The CDR3 covers 16 residues. The V segment lost 4 bases and the J segment 4 bases; nucleotides outside the gene matches: 6. The CDR3 DNA reads as TGCGCCAGCAGCCGCTTACTAGCGGGGGAATACAATGAGCAGTTCTTC. Translated, it gives CASSRLLAGEYNEQFF.

The chain uses TRBV11-2 and TRBJ2-7, with TRBD1 matching over 9 bases. CDR3 length: 14 residues. Germline CDR1 reads SGHAT; CDR2 reads FQNNGV. With V trimmed by 6 bases and J by 6 bases, 9 bases remained unmatched. This CDR3 reads CASRPGQGISEQYF. Written as DNA, the CDR3 is TGTGCCAGCAGACCGGGACAGGGTATATCCGAGCAGTACTTC.

This clone was counted a single time. CDR3: CSAGQPNTEAFF. For the CDR3, the DNA is TGCAGCGCTGGACAGCCGAACACTGAAGCTTTCTTT. V gene TRBV29-1 combines with J gene TRBJ1-1, with D possibly matching TRBD1 (6 bases). Per germline, CDR1 SQVTM and CDR2 ANQGSEA. Trimming took off 7 bases at V and 1 base at J, with 10 bases between the two ends. The CDR3 has 12 residues.

CDR3 bases: TGTGCCAGCTCACTGGACAGGGCCAATCAGCCCCAGCATTTT. Residues: CASSLDRANQPQHF. The chain is built from TRBV18 and TRBJ1-5; 8 bases fit TRBD1. CDR3 length equals 14 residues. With V trimmed by 4 bases and J by 3 bases, 2 bases remained unmatched. Germline CDR1 KGHSH, CDR2 LQKENI. Using reference TRBV18 and TRBJ1-5 for the parts outside the CDR3, the full variable domain is NAGVMQNPRHLVRRRGQEARLRCSPMKGHSHVYWYRQLPEEGLKFMVYLQKENIIDESGMPKERFSAEFPKEGPSILRIQQVVRGDSAAYFCASSLDRANQPQHFGDGTRLSIL.

The V call is TRBV2, the J call TRBJ2-2; 8 bases are a match to TRBD2. Losses at the gene ends were 8 bases for V and 2 bases for J; bases not matched to a gene: 4. The germline V gene encodes CDR1 SNHLY and CDR2 FYNNEI. This CDR3 spans 14 amino acids. CDR3 in amino acids: CASLAGSNTGELFF. CDR3 in DNA: TGTGCCAGCTTAGCGGGGAGCAACACCGGGGAGCTGTTTTTT.

J is TRBJ2-5 and V is TRBV5-4; TRBD1 agrees at 8 bases. V trimming: 3 bases; J trimming: 4 bases; junction bases outside the gene matches: 14. The V gene's germline CDR1 is SGHNT and CDR2 YYREEE (reference sequence). The CDR3 extends over 17 amino acids. CDR3 sequence reads: CASSYGQGTRIGETQYF. CDR3 coding DNA: TGTGCCAGCAGCTATGGACAGGGTACAAGAATCGGAGAGACCCAGTACTTC.

The V gene is TRBV6-2 or TRBV6-3, the J gene TRBJ1-6, with a weak D call TRBD1 (6 bases). The CDR3 is 15 amino acids. With 2 bases removed from V and 7 bases from J, the gap between germline ends came to 12 bases. Germline V CDR1 and CDR2: MNHEY, SVGEGT. For the CDR3, the DNA is TGTGCCAGCAGTTACGGGGGCCTCACAAATTCACCCCTCCACTTT. Translated, it gives CASSYGGLTNSPLHF.

This clone came up a few times. The rearrangement links TRBV7-2 to TRBJ1-1; maybe TRBD1 (5 bases). V lost 4 bases and J lost 6, with 15 bases in between. The CDR3 totals 14 residues. Germline V gene sequence: CDR1 SGHTA, CDR2 FQGNSA. Here the CDR3 DNA reads TGTGCCAGCAGCTCTTACGGTACGACAGCTGAAGCTTTCTTT. It yields the protein CASSSYGTTAEAFF.

The chain employs TRBV30 and TRBJ1-1, with D perhaps matching TRBD1 (6 bases). This CDR3 comprises 14 residues. The germline V gene encodes CDR1 GTSNPN and CDR2 SVGIG (reference sequence). Trimming stripped 0 bases from V and 1 base from J, with 9 bases between. The CDR3 DNA reads TGTGCCTGGAGTGTCGGGACAACGAACACTGAAGCTTTCTTT. It translates to CAWSVGTTNTEAFF.

This clone was observed a handful of times. The rearrangement links TRBV30 to TRBJ1-4; 9 positions agree with TRBD1. The CDR3 has 13 residues. Germline V lookup: CDR1 GTSNPN, CDR2 SVGIG (reference sequence). The trim removed 7 bases at V and 15 bases at J, leaving 15 bases unmatched. The CDR3 region is CALVPRTGEMVFF. CDR3 nucleotides: TGTGCCTTGGTTCCTAGGACAGGGGAGATGGTGTTTTTT.

The chain combines TRBV5-1 with TRBJ2-1, with TRBD2 matching over 8 bases. Germline CDR1 and CDR2: SGHRS and YFSETQ. The CDR3 is 16 amino acids. V was pared by 4 bases and J by 0 bases, with 6 bases of the junction left unmatched. The CDR3: CASSRSGTSSYNEQFF. CDR3 in DNA: TGCGCCAGCAGCCGGTCCGGGACTAGCTCCTACAATGAGCAGTTCTTC. The whole variable domain, remainder taken from reference TRBV5-1 and TRBJ2-1, is KAGVTQTPRYLIKTRGQQVTLSCSPISGHRSVSWYQQTPGQGLQFLFEYFSETQRNKGNFPGRFSGRQFSNSRSEMNVSTLELGDSALYLCASSRSGTSSYNEQFFGPGTRLTVL.

CDR3 coding DNA: TGCGCCAGCAGCCCGGGGACTAGCGCCAACGAGCAGTACTTC. Protein: CASSPGTSANEQYF. The chain links TRBV5-1 to TRBJ2-7; 10 positions agree with TRBD2. V lost 4 bases to trimming and J lost 5 bases; unmatched junction nucleotides: 6. The CDR3 spans 14 residues. CDR1 SGHRS and CDR2 YFSETQ come from the germline V gene.

The chain joins TRBV19 to TRBJ1-4, with 10 bases lining up with TRBD1. This CDR3 is built from 15 residues. Germline V lookup: CDR1 LNHDA, CDR2 SQIVND (reference sequence). Germline trimming cut 6 bases from V and 3 bases from J; bases unmatched to any gene: 4. Here the CDR3 DNA reads TGTGCCAGTAGCGACAGGGGGCGGTCTAATGAAAAACTGTTTTTT. This translates into CASSDRGRSNEKLFF.